One and the same sample provided the 3 T cell receptor beta chains below, sequenced in a study of T cell responses to AZD1222 COVID-19 vaccine. The assay was immunoSEQ multiplex PCR, and TCRdb's table has in-frame clones only and misses some. The table records 100,000 or so clones, around nine tenths of them present only once. Sequencing used peripheral blood, obtained on day 0 of AZD1222 vaccination. The receptors were sampled from an adult in good health.

The J gene is TRBJ2-1, the V gene TRBV19; D might be TRBD2 (5 bases). V lost 6 bases, J lost 8 bases, and 14 bases lay in between. Germline V gene sequence: CDR1 LNHDA, CDR2 SQIVND (reference sequence). This CDR3 spans 13 amino acids. CDR3 amino acids: CASSRGLVDEQFF. CDR3 DNA sequence: TGTGCCAGTAGCCGAGGGCTAGTTGATGAGCAGTTCTTC.

The rearrangement joins TRBV12-5 to TRBJ2-7; tentatively, D is TRBD1 (5 bases). Trimming shortened V by 4 bases and J by 5 bases, and 9 bases separated the two germline ends. Per germline, CDR1 LGHNT and CDR2 FRNRAP. The length of the CDR3 is 12 residues. The CDR3 DNA reads TGTGCTAGTGGTTCTAGGACAAACGAGCAGTACTTC. Translation gives CASGSRTNEQYF.

The chain has TRBV9 and TRBJ2-5; 9 bases match TRBD2. There are 16 residues in the CDR3. After removal of 4 bases from V and 1 base from J, the junction contained 8 bases not matched to a gene. Germline CDR1 SGDLS, CDR2 YYNGEE. The CDR3: CASSFRLAATQETQYF. In nucleotides, the CDR3 is TGTGCCAGCAGCTTCCGACTAGCGGCAACCCAAGAGACCCAGTACTTC.